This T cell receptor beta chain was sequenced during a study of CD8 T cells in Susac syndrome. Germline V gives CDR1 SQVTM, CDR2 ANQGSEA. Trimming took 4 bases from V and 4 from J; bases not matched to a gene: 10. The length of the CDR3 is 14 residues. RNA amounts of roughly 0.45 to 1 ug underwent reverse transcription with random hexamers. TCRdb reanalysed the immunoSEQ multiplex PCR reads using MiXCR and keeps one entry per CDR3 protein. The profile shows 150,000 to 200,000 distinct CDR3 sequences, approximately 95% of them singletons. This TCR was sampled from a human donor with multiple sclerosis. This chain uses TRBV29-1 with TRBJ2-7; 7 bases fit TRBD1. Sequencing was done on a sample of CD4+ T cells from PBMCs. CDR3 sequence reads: CSVVRMGQRYEQYF. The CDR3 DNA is TGCAGCGTTGTTAGGATGGGACAGAGATACGAGCAGTACTTC.